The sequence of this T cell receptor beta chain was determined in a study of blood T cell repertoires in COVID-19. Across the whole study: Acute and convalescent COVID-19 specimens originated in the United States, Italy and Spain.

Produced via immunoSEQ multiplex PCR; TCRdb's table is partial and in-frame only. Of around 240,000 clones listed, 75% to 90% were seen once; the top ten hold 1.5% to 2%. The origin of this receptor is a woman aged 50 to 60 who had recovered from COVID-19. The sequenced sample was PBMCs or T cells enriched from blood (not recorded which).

The CDR3 is CASSLDRGPGEKLFF. Here the CDR3 DNA reads TGTGCCAGCAGTCTAGACAGGGGCCCGGGTGAAAAACTGTTTTTT. V gene TRBV27 combines with J gene TRBJ1-4; 8 bases are shared with TRBD1. Per the germline V gene, CDR1 is MNHEY and CDR2 is SMNVEV (reference sequence). V gave up 5 bases and J gave up 7 bases; unmatched junction bases: 9. The CDR3 is 15 residues long.